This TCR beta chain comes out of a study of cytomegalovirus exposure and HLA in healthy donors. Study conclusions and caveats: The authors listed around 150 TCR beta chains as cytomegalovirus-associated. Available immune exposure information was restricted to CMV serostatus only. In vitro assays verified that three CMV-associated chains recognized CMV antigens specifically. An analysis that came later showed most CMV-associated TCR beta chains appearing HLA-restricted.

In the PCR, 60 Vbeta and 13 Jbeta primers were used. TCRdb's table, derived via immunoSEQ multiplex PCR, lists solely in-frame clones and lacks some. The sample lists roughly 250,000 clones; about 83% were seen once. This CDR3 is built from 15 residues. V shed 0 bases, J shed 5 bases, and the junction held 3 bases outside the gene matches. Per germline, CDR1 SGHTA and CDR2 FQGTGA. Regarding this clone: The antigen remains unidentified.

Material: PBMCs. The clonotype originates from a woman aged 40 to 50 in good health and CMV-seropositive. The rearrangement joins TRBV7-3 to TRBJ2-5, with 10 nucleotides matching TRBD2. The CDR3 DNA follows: TGTGCCAGCAGCTTAACCGGGACTAGCGCGGAGACCCAGTACTTC. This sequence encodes CASSLTGTSAETQYF.